This T cell receptor beta chain was obtained from a study of blood T cell repertoires in COVID-19. Study background: From the United States, Italy and Spain came samples of acute and convalescent COVID-19. PBMCs, B-cell-depleted T cells, or T cells were the source of the cDNA or gDNA that made up the material.

This CDR3 contains 15 residues. V lost 4 bases to trimming and J lost 6 bases; unmatched junction nucleotides: 10. Germline V gene sequence: CDR1 LNHDA, CDR2 SQIVND (reference sequence). Enrolled through a virtual design, the participants were between roughly 18 and 90 years of age and came from approximately 25 US areas. TCRdb's table, derived via immunoSEQ multiplex PCR, lists solely in-frame clones and lacks some. The data contain fewer than 350,000 clones, approximately 88% of them singletons. This TCR was sampled from a man between 60 and 75 years old who had recovered from COVID-19. V is TRBV19 and J is TRBJ1-2, with 8 positions matching TRBD1. What was sequenced was PBMCs or T cells enriched from blood (not recorded which). Here the CDR3 DNA reads TGTGCCAGTAGTAGACAGGGGCCTAGGTTCGATGGCTACACCTTC. Translation gives CASSRQGPRFDGYTF.